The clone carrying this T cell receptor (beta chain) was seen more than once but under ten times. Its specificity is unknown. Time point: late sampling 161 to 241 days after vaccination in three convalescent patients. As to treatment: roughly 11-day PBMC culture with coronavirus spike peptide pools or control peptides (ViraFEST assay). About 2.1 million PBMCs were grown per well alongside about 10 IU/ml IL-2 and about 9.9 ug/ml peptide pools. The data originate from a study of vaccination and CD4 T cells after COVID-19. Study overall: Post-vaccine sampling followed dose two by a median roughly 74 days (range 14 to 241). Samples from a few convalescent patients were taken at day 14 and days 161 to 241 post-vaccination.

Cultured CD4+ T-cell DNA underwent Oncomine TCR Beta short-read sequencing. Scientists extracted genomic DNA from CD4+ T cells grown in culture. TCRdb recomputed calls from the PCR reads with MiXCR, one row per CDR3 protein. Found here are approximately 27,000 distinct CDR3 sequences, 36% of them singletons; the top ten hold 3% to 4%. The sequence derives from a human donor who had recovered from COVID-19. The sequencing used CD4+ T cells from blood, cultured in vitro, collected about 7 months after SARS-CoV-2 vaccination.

The DNA of the CDR3 is TGTGCCAGCAGTTTAGATAGCTGGGATCAGCCCCAGCATTTT. It yields the protein CASSLDSWDQPQHF. The chain recombines TRBV28 with TRBJ1-5; no firm D call. This CDR3 spans 14 amino acids. Per germline, CDR1 MDHEN and CDR2 SYDVKM. V dropped 2 bases and J dropped 5 bases, with 10 bases sitting between them.